The 7 T cell receptor beta chains below were found in one sample sequenced in a study of T cell responses to AZD1222 COVID-19 vaccine. This table comes from immunoSEQ multiplex PCR, and its TCRdb copy is limited to in-frame clones, with some not included. This table has about 110,000 clones, about 95% appearing once. Sequenced material: peripheral blood, taken on day 0 of AZD1222 vaccination. Receptors originate from an adult in good health.

The chain uses TRBV7-8 and TRBJ1-1; TRBD1 aligns across 7 bases. Germline CDR1 and CDR2: SGHVS and FQNEAQ. The CDR3 contains 12 residues. V was pared by 3 bases and J by 11 bases, with 6 bases of the junction left unmatched. The CDR3 sequence is CASSLAGGNAFF. Here the CDR3 DNA reads TGTGCCAGCAGCTTGGCAGGGGGAAATGCTTTCTTT.

The V gene is TRBV7-9, the J gene TRBJ1-4; possible D gene TRBD1, 6 bases. This CDR3 has 17 residues. Germline values: CDR1 SEHNR, CDR2 FQNEAQ (reference sequence). Trimming pared 6 bases from V and 1 base from J, leaving 18 bases between. The CDR3 DNA reads TGTGCCAGCAGTCTCGGACAGTTTAGACAAACTAATGAAAAACTGTTTTTT. Its protein is CASSLGQFRQTNEKLFF.

The J gene is TRBJ1-6, the V gene TRBV27; D is unclear. The CDR3 length is 14 residues. Deletions cut 6 bases from V and 9 bases from J, with 15 bases between. Germline V CDR1 and CDR2: MNHEY, SMNVEV (reference sequence). CDR3 sequence (DNA): TGTGCCAGCAGGAGCTTGGGGTATTTTTCACCCCTCCACTTT. It codes for CASRSLGYFSPLHF.

The chain joins TRBV30 to TRBJ2-7; 12 bases fit TRBD2. Germline values: CDR1 GTSNPN, CDR2 SVGIG (reference sequence). This CDR3 has 13 amino acids. V was pared by 0 bases and J by 6 bases, with 0 bases of the junction left unmatched. CDR3 DNA sequence: TGTGCCTGGAGTGTACTAGCGGGAGGCGAGCAGTACTTC. Translation: CAWSVLAGGEQYF.

This chain joins TRBV18 and TRBJ1-4, with D uncertain. V was pared by 2 bases and J by 4 bases, with 5 bases between. There are 13 residues in the CDR3. Germline CDR1 is KGHSH and CDR2 is LQKENI. This CDR3 reads CASSPVHNEKLFF. DNA for the CDR3: TGTGCCAGCTCACCAGTACATAATGAAAAACTGTTTTTT.

The rearrangement links TRBV7-2 to TRBJ2-7; D perhaps matches TRBD1 (6 bases). Trimming removed 4 bases at V and 7 bases at J, with 20 bases between. The CDR3 contains 15 residues. Germline V lookup: CDR1 SGHTA, CDR2 FQGNSA. The CDR3 here is CASSSLDSESWEQYF. In nucleotides, the CDR3 is TGTGCCAGCAGCTCGCTGGACAGCGAATCGTGGGAGCAGTACTTC.

V gene TRBV7-9 combines with J gene TRBJ2-7; D gene ambiguous. The germline V and J ends were trimmed by 5 bases and 5 bases, with 10 bases remaining between them. The CDR3 runs to 12 residues. CDR1 SEHNR and CDR2 FQNEAQ come from the germline V gene (reference sequence). As DNA, the CDR3 is TGTGCCAGCAGCCGAACACAAGACGAGCAGTACTTC. This codes for CASSRTQDEQYF.